Sequencing of this TCR beta chain was carried out in a study of HIV-infected patients and healthy controls (dated by TCRdb to between 2012 and 2015). From the cysteine through the phenylalanine, the CDR3 covers 14 amino acids. The kept DNA is CDR3 alone, 42 bases in frame from the first base. The junction shows trimming of 5 bases on V and 8 bases on J, and the gene matches do not reach 4 bases of it. In the germline V gene (reference sequence), CDR1 corresponds to SEHNR and CDR2 to FQNEAQ. The protocol used for the library was 5' RACE. These reads were obtained on an Illumina MiSeq. TCRdb trimmed public reads at Q25 via fastp, called clones via MiXCR and kept in-frame beta chains. All rows with the same CDR3 protein become a single entry with the most common DNA and genes. Counted in this sample were some 70,000 distinct CDR3 sequences; 19% of them appeared once. Jointly, the top ten make up over 1.1% of the sample.

This clonotype was found a few times. Its antigen target is currently unknown. No much larger clone is present one base from it, and per-base qualities are unavailable. The chain couples TRBV7-9 to TRBJ1-6; TRBD1 lines up with 9 middle nucleotides. Sequencing input: CD4+ T cells from blood. This clonotype originated in a human donor in good health. Here the CDR3 is given as CASSPGQGDSPLHF. The base sequence is TGTGCCAGCAGCCCGGGACAGGGAGATTCACCCCTCCACTTT. Joined to the reference TRBV7-9 and TRBJ1-6 proteins, this CDR3 gives the full variable domain: DTGVSQNPRHKITKRGQNVTFRCDPISEHNRLYWYRQTLGQGPEFLTYFQNEAQLEKSRLLSDRFSAERPKGSFSTLEIQRTEQGDSAMYLCASSPGQGDSPLHFGNGTRLTVT.